This TCR beta chain appears in the sequencing data of a study of beta chain features in type 1 diabetes. Across the study: On cell yields, gender and age, patients and healthy donors were similar.

Broader study findings: The naive, central memory and Treg TCRB repertoires showed an apparent similarity that was greater among patients than among healthy donors. Type 1 diabetes patients showed a moderate but significant shortening of TCRB CDR3s in all four CD4+ subsets. The study found fewer insertions and more deletions at VDJ junctions in type 1 diabetes patients.

This clone occurred a few times. What it recognizes is unknown. Since all of the isolated RNA was reverse transcribed, expressed TCRB transcripts were what got sequenced. Only in-frame clones appear in the TCRdb table, and some are missing; sequencing was by immunoSEQ multiplex PCR. The sample lists a few hundred thousand clones, approximately 12% seen once, with 0.008% to 0.011% in the top ten. The length of the CDR3 is 14 residues. CDR1 is SQVTM, CDR2 ANQGSEA, per germline. The ends were cut back, 7 bases at V and 2 bases at J, with 17 bases in the middle. Sorting that relied on CD45RO/CCR7/CD25/CD127/CD95/CD27 yielded CD4+ naive, central memory, regulatory and stem cell-like memory cells.

The source of this sequence is a woman younger than 30 with type 1 diabetes. V usage is TRBV29-1 and J usage is TRBJ1-1; tentative D call: TRBD1 (6 bases). The sequenced sample consisted of naive CD4+ T cells from blood. The DNA of the CDR3 is TGCAGCGGTCAACAGGGCCCATTTAACACTGAAGCTTTCTTT. Translated: CSGQQGPFNTEAFF. The whole variable domain, filled in from reference TRBV29-1 and TRBJ1-1, reads SAVISQKPSRDICQRGTSLTIQCQVDSQVTMMFWYRQQPGQSLTLIATANQGSEATYESGFVIDKFPISRPNLTFSTLTVSNMSPEDSSIYLCSGQQGPFNTEAFFGQGTRLTVV.